This TCR beta chain derives from a study of T cells in Graves' hyperthyroidism and ophthalmopathy. The source material, RNA transcripts, was used to amplify TCR beta CDR3 regions. During a first-round RT-PCR of the TCR CDR3, the HTBI primer set was used. TCRdb analysed the multiplex PCR reads with MiXCR anew, one entry per CDR3 protein. In the table there are around 520,000 distinct CDR3 sequences, 12% to 15% of which are singletons. Concerning this clonotype itself: Its antigen is unknown. The conserved phenylalanine or tryptophan normally closing the CDR3 is absent here, so this likely arose from a read error.

Clinical symptoms, serum thyroxine, TRAb, thyroid ultrasound and orbital computed tomography informed diagnoses. Study-wide results and caveats: Among thyroid clonotypes expanded above 0.001, most also appeared in blood. The model identified upcoming ophthalmopathy a median around 6 months ahead of onset.

The TCR sequence derives from a woman between 40 and 50 years old with Graves' hyperthyroidism. The sample comprised blood.

The CDR3 DNA is TGTGCCAGCAGCCACCAACCGACAAGACAAGAGACCCAGTACTCC. Translating gives CASSHQPTRQETQYS. The rearrangement links TRBV7-9 to TRBJ2-5; no reliable D call. The CDR3 totals 15 residues. Trimming cost V 5 bases and J 2 bases, with 15 bases left between them. Germline-derived CDR1 and CDR2 are SEHNR and FQNEAQ (reference sequence).